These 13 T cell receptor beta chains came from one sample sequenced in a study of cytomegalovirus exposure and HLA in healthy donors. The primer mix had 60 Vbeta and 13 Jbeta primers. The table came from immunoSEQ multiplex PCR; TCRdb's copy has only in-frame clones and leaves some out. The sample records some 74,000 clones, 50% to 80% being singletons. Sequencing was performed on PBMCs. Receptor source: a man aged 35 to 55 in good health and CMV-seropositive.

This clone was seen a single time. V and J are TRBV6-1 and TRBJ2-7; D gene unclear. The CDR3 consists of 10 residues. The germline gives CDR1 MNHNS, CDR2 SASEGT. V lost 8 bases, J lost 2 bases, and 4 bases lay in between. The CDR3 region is CASRAYEQYF. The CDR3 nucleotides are TGTGCCAGCCGCGCCTACGAGCAGTACTTC.

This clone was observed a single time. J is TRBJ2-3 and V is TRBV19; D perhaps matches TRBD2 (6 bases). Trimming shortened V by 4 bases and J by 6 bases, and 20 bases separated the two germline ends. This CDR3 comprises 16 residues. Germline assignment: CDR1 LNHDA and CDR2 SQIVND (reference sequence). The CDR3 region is CASSTPDYGAADTQYF. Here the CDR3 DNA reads TGTGCCAGTAGTACCCCGGACTATGGTGCTGCGGATACGCAGTATTTT.

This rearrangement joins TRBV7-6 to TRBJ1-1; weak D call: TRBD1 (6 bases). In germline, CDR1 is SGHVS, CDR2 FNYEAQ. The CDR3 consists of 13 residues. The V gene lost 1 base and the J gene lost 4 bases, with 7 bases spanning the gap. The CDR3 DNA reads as TGTGCCAGCAGCTTAGGGACAGCCACTGAAGCTTTCTTT. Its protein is CASSLGTATEAFF.

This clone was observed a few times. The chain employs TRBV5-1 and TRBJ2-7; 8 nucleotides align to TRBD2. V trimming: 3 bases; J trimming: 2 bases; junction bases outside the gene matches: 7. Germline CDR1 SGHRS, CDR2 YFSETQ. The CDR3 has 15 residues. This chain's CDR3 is CASSSGGAGAYEQYF. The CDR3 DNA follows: TGCGCCAGCAGCTCGGGTGGAGCGGGGGCCTACGAGCAGTACTTC.

The CDR3 nucleotides read TGTGCCAGCAGGCCGGGACTAGCGGGGGGGCCAGATACGCAGTATTTT. Translating gives CASRPGLAGGPDTQYF. The J gene is TRBJ2-3, the V gene TRBV5-6; the match to TRBD2 covers 16 bases. The germline V gene encodes CDR1 SGHDT and CDR2 YYEEEE. The CDR3 consists of 16 residues. Germline trimming cut 5 bases from V and 4 bases from J; bases unmatched to any gene: 4.

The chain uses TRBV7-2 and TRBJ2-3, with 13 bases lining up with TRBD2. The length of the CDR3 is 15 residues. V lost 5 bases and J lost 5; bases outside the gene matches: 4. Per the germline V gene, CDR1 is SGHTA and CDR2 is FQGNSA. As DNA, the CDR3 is TGTGCCAGCAGCATAGGACTAGCGGGGGAAGATACGCAGTATTTT. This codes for CASSIGLAGEDTQYF.

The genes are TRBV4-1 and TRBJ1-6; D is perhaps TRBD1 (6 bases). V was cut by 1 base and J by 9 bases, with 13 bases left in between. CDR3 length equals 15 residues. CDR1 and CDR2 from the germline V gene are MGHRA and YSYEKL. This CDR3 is CASSQGDILGSPLHF. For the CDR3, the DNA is TGCGCCAGCAGCCAAGGGGACATACTCGGTTCACCCCTCCACTTT.

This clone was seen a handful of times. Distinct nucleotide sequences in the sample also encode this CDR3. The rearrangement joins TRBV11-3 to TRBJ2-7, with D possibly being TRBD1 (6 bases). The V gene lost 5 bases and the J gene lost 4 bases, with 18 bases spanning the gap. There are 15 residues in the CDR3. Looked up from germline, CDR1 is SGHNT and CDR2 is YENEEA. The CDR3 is CASSQRHRAAYEQYF. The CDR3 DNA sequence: TGTGCCAGCAGCCAGAGGCACAGGGCGGCATACGAGCAGTACTTC. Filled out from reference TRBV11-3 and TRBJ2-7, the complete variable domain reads EAGVVQSPRYKIIEKKQPVAFWCNPISGHNTLYWYLQNLGQGPELLIRYENEEAVDDSQLPKDRFSAERLKGVDSTLKIQPAELGDSAVYLCASSQRHRAAYEQYFGPGTRLTVT.

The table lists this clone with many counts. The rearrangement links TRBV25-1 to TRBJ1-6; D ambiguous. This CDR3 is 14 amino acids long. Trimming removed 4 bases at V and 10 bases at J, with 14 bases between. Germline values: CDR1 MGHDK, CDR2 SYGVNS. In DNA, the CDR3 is TGTGCCAGCAGTGCCCTTAGCGATTTCTCACCCCTCCACTTT. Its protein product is CASSALSDFSPLHF.

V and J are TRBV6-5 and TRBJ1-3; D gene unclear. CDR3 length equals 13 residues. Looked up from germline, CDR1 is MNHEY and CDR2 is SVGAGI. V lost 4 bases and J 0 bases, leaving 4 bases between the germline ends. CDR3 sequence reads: CASSFLSGNTIYF. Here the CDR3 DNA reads TGTGCCAGCAGTTTTCTCTCTGGAAACACCATATATTTT.

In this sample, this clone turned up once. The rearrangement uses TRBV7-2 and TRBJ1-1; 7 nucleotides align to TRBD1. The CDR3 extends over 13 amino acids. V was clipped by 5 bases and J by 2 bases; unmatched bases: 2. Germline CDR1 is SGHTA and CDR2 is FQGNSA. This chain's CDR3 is CASSKGANTEAFF. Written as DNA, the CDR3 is TGTGCCAGCAGCAAGGGGGCCAACACTGAAGCTTTCTTT.

The CDR3 protein is CASKGGGRGTDTQYF. In nucleotides, the CDR3 is TGTGCCAGCAAGGGTGGAGGGCGAGGCACAGATACGCAGTATTTT. The chain carries TRBV2 and TRBJ2-3; a weak D match, TRBD2 (6 bases). This CDR3 is 15 amino acids long. Germline assignment: CDR1 SNHLY and CDR2 FYNNEI. V lost 7 bases, J lost 1 base, and 15 bases lay in between.

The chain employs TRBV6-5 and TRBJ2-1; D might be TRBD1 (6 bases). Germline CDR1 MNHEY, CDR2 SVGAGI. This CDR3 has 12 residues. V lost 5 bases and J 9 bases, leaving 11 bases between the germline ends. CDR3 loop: CASSTGRGEQFF. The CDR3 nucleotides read TGTGCCAGCAGTACAGGGCGTGGTGAGCAGTTCTTC.